These 10 T cell receptor beta chains were sequenced from one sample in a study of post-analysis software for immune sequencing data. Whole-study results and caveats: Five TRBV segments were significantly more frequent in patients than in controls. TRBV5-6, TRBV5-1 and TRBV20-1 were among these segments.

What these receptors recognize is not known. cDNA libraries for TCR beta contained unique molecular identifiers. TCRdb used MiXCR to reprocess the PCR reads, holding one entry per CDR3 protein. The profile shows about 200,000 distinct CDR3 sequences, roughly 28% of them singletons. Sequenced: blood. The receptors originated from a girl between 2 and 17 years old with multiple sclerosis.

This clonotype was recorded at least ten times. The rearrangement joins TRBV5-1 to TRBJ2-5, with D perhaps TRBD2 (5 bases). The CDR3 totals 13 residues. The germline V gene encodes CDR1 SGHRS and CDR2 YFSETQ. V lost 3 bases and J 0 bases, leaving 6 bases between the germline ends. The CDR3 reads CASSWEYQETQYF. DNA of the CDR3: TGCGCCAGCAGCTGGGAGTACCAAGAGACCCAGTACTTC.

The V call is TRBV12-3 or TRBV12-4, the J call TRBJ2-5; TRBD2 agrees at 14 bases. CDR3 size: 18 residues. With 8 bases clipped from V and 4 bases from J, the junction kept 15 bases outside the gene matches. The CDR3 DNA reads as TGTGCCAGCGCGGGGGGACTAGCGGGGGACACTATGGGAGAGACCCAGTACTTC. As protein: CASAGGLAGDTMGETQYF.

The genes are TRBV29-1 and TRBJ2-1; TRBD1 might be the D (5 bases). Germline V gene lookup returns CDR1 SQVTM and CDR2 ANQGSEA. The CDR3 totals 13 residues. The DNA for the CDR3 is TGCGGCGGACACAGGAGCTCCTACAATGAGCAGTTCTTC. Translated, it gives CGGHRSSYNEQFF.

This clonotype came up many times. This chain connects TRBV29-1 to TRBJ2-1; no clear D gene. The CDR3 covers 13 residues. V was cut by 6 bases and J by 4 bases, with 13 bases left in between. Looked up from germline, CDR1 is SQVTM and CDR2 is ANQGSEA. The CDR3 region has the DNA TGCAGCGTCTTGCCGGCCGCGTACAATGAGCAGTTCTTC. It is translated as CSVLPAAYNEQFF.

A few counts support this clonotype. The chain couples TRBV27 to TRBJ2-5; 7 bases map to TRBD1. CDR3 size: 13 residues. With 4 bases clipped from V and 4 bases from J, the junction kept 3 bases outside the gene matches. Per the germline V gene, CDR1 is MNHEY and CDR2 is SMNVEV (reference sequence). The CDR3 DNA reads as TGTGCCAGCAGTTCAGACAGGGTAGAGACCCAGTACTTC. Residues: CASSSDRVETQYF.

A remark on this clonotype: A clone one base away is much larger, so this may be a read error. This sequence joins TRBV15 and TRBJ2-5; TRBD2 matches at 10 bases. The ends lost 5 bases at V and 11 bases at J; junction bases unmatched: 11. Germline values: CDR1 LNHNV, CDR2 YYDKDF (reference sequence). The CDR3 is made up of 14 amino acids. CDR3 sequence (DNA): TGTGCCACCAGCGGACTAGCGGAAGACAATGAGCAGTACTTC. Translating it yields CATSGLAEDNEQYF.

V is TRBV7-3 and J is TRBJ2-2; D ambiguous. The CDR3 is made up of 14 amino acids. Germline values: CDR1 SGHTA, CDR2 FQGTGA. The V end lost 3 bases, the J end lost 6 bases, and 11 bases lay between the germline ends. The CDR3 region is CASSLTSISGELFF. CDR3 sequence (DNA): TGTGCCAGCAGCTTGACCAGTATTTCCGGGGAGCTGTTTTTT.

This clonotype has only a few counts. This chain joins TRBV4-1 and TRBJ1-1; TRBD1 matches at 11 bases. The CDR3 consists of 14 residues. V lost 4 bases and J lost 8; bases outside the gene matches: 6. The germline V gene has CDR1 MGHRA and CDR2 YSYEKL. CDR3 nucleotide sequence: TGCGCCAGCAGCCCTCGGACAGGGGGCGCCGAAGCTTTCTTT. It encodes CASSPRTGGAEAFF.

At least ten counts were recorded for this clonotype. V usage is TRBV4-1 and J usage is TRBJ1-4; perhaps TRBD1 as D (5 bases). This CDR3 comprises 14 residues. In germline, CDR1 is MGHRA, CDR2 YSYEKL. V lost 0 bases to trimming and J lost 6 bases, with 8 bases between them. The CDR3 bases are TGCGCCAGCAGCCAAGAAAGCAGGGATGAAAAACTGTTTTTT. Protein sequence: CASSQESRDEKLFF.

This clonotype appeared many times. The chain's CDR3 is CASSFGVSYEQYF. The CDR3 bases are TGTGCCAGCAGTTTTGGGGTTTCCTACGAGCAGTACTTC. The chain joins TRBV12-3 or TRBV12-4 to TRBJ2-7, with D unclear. This CDR3 contains 13 residues. The V gene lost 3 bases and the J gene lost 1 base, with 7 bases spanning the gap.